This T cell receptor beta chain was sequenced in a study of blood T cells in healthy people across ages. Russia was home to the donors, healthy Caucasian individuals aged roughly 6 to 90. Looked up from germline, CDR1 is SGHRS and CDR2 is YFSETQ. Trimming took 3 bases from V and 3 from J; bases not matched to a gene: 7. The CDR3 consists of 15 residues. With a J-beta primer mix and a sample-barcoded 5' primer, a second PCR ran about 7 to 12 cycles. CDR3-containing paired-end reads numbering at least 2.5 million came from each sample. TCRdb re-analysed the 5' RACE reads in MiXCR, keeping a single row per CDR3 protein. This table holds 450,000 to 600,000 distinct CDR3 sequences, about 26% found once. This same sample was also taken into another study, of T cells of mothers and their children.

This sequence originates from a boy aged 2 to 9 in good health. The genes are TRBV5-1 and TRBJ2-7; 9 nucleotides match TRBD1. Input material: blood. The CDR3 here is CASSWDRALYYEQYF. DNA for the CDR3: TGCGCCAGCAGCTGGGACAGGGCCCTTTACTACGAGCAGTACTTC.